This is a list of T cell receptor beta chains from one sample in a study of T cells in Graves' hyperthyroidism and ophthalmopathy. TCRdb re-called the multiplex PCR reads with MiXCR, one entry per CDR3 protein. The sample includes about 510,000 distinct CDR3 sequences, about 15% of them seen just once. Sequenced material: blood. These receptors were taken from a woman aged 40 to 55 with Graves' hyperthyroidism. Both conserved end residues are part of each CDR3. A D gene is named only where the DNA matches it firmly. Only some rows state a clone size, as once, few, many or a class for expanded clones.

D | size | J | V | DNA | CDR3
. | few | TRBJ2-1 | TRBV7-3 | TGTGCCAGCAGCCCATCACGGGCAGCCTACAATGAGCAGTTCTTC | CASSPSRAAYNEQFF
. | few | TRBJ2-2 | TRBV29-1 | TGCAGCGTTGAAGTCCCGTCAGGGATTCGCGCCGGGGAGCTGTTTTTT | CSVEVPSGIRAGELFF
. | many | TRBJ1-1 | TRBV28 | TGTGCCAGCAGGTCTGGGGGGCCCGAAGCTTTCTTT | CASRSGGPEAFF
. | many | TRBJ2-3 | TRBV20-1 | TGCAGTGCTAGAGGTATGGGCACAGATACGCAGTATTTT | CSARGMGTDTQYF
. | many | TRBJ2-7 | TRBV3-1 | TGTGCCAGCAGCTCCAGACTGTCAGAGCAGTACTTC | CASSSRLSEQYF
. | many | TRBJ1-5 | TRBV7-2 | TGTGCCAGCAGCTCGGACTTTAATAGCAATCAGCCCCAGCATTTT | CASSSDFNSNQPQHF
TRBD2 | many | TRBJ2-5 | TRBV7-2 | TGTGCCAGCAGCTTAGCGCTCGGACTAGCGGGAAAAGAGACCCAGTACTTC | CASSLALGLAGKETQYF
TRBD1 | many | TRBJ1-2 | TRBV27 | TGTGCCAGCAGTTCCCCGAGGAGGGACAGTAACTATGGCTACACCTTC | CASSSPRRDSNYGYTF
TRBD2 | few | TRBJ2-5 | TRBV7-9 | TGTGCCAGCAGCGAAAGGATAGCGGGGGCACAAGAGACCCAGTACTTC | CASSERIAGAQETQYF
. | many | TRBJ2-5 | TRBV28 | TGTGCCAGCAGTAGGACTCAATTTCGGCAAGAGACCCAGTACTTC | CASSRTQFRQETQYF
TRBD2 | many | TRBJ2-3 | TRBV15 | TGTGCCACCAGCGAGACTAGCGGCACAGATACGCAGTATTTT | CATSETSGTDTQYF
TRBD1 | few | TRBJ2-2 | TRBV5-8 | TGTGCCAGCAGCCAGGGACAGGGCCCCACCGGGGAGCTGTTTTTT | CASSQGQGPTGELFF
TRBD1 | . | TRBJ2-3 | TRBV6-2/TRBV6-3 | TGTGCCAGCAGTTTTCTTGACAGGGAATCAGATACGCAGTATTTT | CASSFLDRESDTQYF
. | . | TRBJ1-2 | TRBV28 | TGTGCCAGCAGCCCCGCTGATAACTATGGCTACACCTTC | CASSPADNYGYTF
. | . | TRBJ2-7 | TRBV5-1 | TGCGCCAGCAGCCGGACGGACGGGCCTTACGAGCAGTACTTC | CASSRTDGPYEQYF
. | many | TRBJ1-1 | TRBV7-9 | TGTGCCAGCAGCCCGACCCGGGAAGCTTTCTTT | CASSPTREAFF
. | . | TRBJ1-2 | TRBV19 | TGTGCCAGTAGAAAAATTGGCAGAAACTATGGCTACACCTTC | CASRKIGRNYGYTF
. | few | TRBJ1-1 | TRBV4-2 | TGTGCCAGCAGCCAAGATTACCGGGGCCGCACTGAAGCTTTCTTT | CASSQDYRGRTEAFF
. | many | TRBJ2-3 | TRBV2 | TGTGCCAGCAGTGAATCGCAGGGGCCAGATACGCAGTATTTT | CASSESQGPDTQYF
. | . | TRBJ2-7 | TRBV3-1 | TGTGCCAGCAGCCTTTCTTCAGCAGGGGTTGGCGGGAGTTACGAGCAGTACTTC | CASSLSSAGVGGSYEQYF
TRBD1 | many | TRBJ2-7 | TRBV7-8 | TGTGCCAGCAGCTTAGCCGGGACAGGATCCTACGAGCAGTACTTC | CASSLAGTGSYEQYF
. | . | TRBJ2-7 | TRBV25-1 | TGTGCCAGCAGTGAATCGCCCTCCTACGAGCAGTACTTC | CASSESPSYEQYF
. | few | TRBJ1-2 | TRBV2 | TGTGCCAGCAGTGAAAATGGTATCGGGAGGGGCTCAGGCTACACCTTC | CASSENGIGRGSGYTF
TRBD2 | many | TRBJ2-3 | TRBV12-3/TRBV12-4 | TGTGCCAGCAGTAGAGGACTAGCGGGATACACAGATACGCAGTATTTT | CASSRGLAGYTDTQYF
. | many | TRBJ1-1 | TRBV27 | TGTGCCAGCAGTCAACAGGGCCCGCGGTGGACTGAAGCTTTCTTT | CASSQQGPRWTEAFF
TRBD1 | many | TRBJ1-2 | TRBV12-3/TRBV12-4 | TGTGCCAGCAGTTTAGGTGGGCAGGGGGCCCTTGGCTACACCTTC | CASSLGGQGALGYTF
TRBD2 | few | TRBJ2-1 | TRBV20-1 | TGCAGTGCTAGCACGCGGGAGGGTTACAATGAGCAGTTCTTC | CSASTREGYNEQFF